The next 7 T cell receptor beta chains were all read from a single sample in a study of T cell changes during pregnancy in multiple sclerosis. Measured with immunoSEQ multiplex PCR; TCRdb has only the in-frame clones, and not every one. The sample lists about 69,000 clones; 85% to 95% were seen once. The specimen comprised peripheral blood, sampled in the third trimester of pregnancy. All receptors come from a female donor in good health, enrolled as a control in a pregnancy study.

The chain employs TRBV21-1 and TRBJ2-7; TRBD1, as called in the table, went unchecked against the DNA. TRBV21-1 is classified as a pseudogene. CDR3 length: 14 residues. The CDR3 coding sequence is TGTGCCAGCCCCCGCCGGGACAGGTCCTACGAGCAGTACTTC. Translation: CASPRRDRSYEQYF.

The chain couples TRBV4-3 to TRBJ2-7; the D is unclear. Germline CDR1 and CDR2: LGHNA and YSLEER. This CDR3 contains 15 residues. Between the trimmed V and J ends, which lost 0 bases and 0 bases, there was a span of 9 bases. DNA of the CDR3: TGCGCCAGCAGCCAAGAATTTGGCAGCTCCTACGAGCAGTACTTC. The encoded protein is CASSQEFGSSYEQYF.

V is TRBV4-2 and J is TRBJ2-3; 9 nucleotides agree with TRBD2. J was trimmed by 4 bases and V by 0 bases; bases with no gene match: 5. The CDR3 consists of 16 residues. Germline V CDR1 and CDR2: LGHNA, YNFKEQ. The CDR3 spells CASSQDGVAGADTQYF. CDR3 bases: TGTGCCAGCAGCCAAGATGGGGTAGCGGGAGCAGATACGCAGTATTTT.

The V call is TRBV7-9, the J call TRBJ2-7; TRBD1 agrees at 8 bases. V was clipped by 5 bases and J by 9 bases; unmatched bases: 12. This CDR3 is built from 14 residues. Germline CDR1 and CDR2: SEHNR and FQNEAQ (reference sequence). CDR3 sequence: CASSPGQGRDGQYF. As DNA, the CDR3 is TGTGCCAGCAGCCCCGGACAGGGACGGGACGGGCAGTACTTC.

The chain recombines TRBV7-2 with TRBJ1-1; TRBD1 is a possible D gene (5 bases). CDR3 length equals 16 residues. CDR1 SGHTA and CDR2 FQGNSA come from the germline V gene. The ends were cut back, 6 bases at V and 5 bases at J, with 22 bases in the middle. The CDR3 sequence is CASRHPAAGWGTEAFF. The DNA of the CDR3 is TGTGCCAGCAGGCATCCTGCGGCAGGGTGGGGTACTGAAGCTTTCTTT.

The chain employs TRBV2 and TRBJ2-2; D ambiguous. From germline, CDR1 is SNHLY and CDR2 FYNNEI. The CDR3 sequence is 13 residues long. V was clipped by 8 bases and J by 7 bases, with 14 bases between them. The CDR3 DNA reads as TGTGCCAGCCGCCCGCAGGAAGGCGGGGAGCTGTTTTTT. Translation gives CASRPQEGGELFF.

CDR3: CASSYTGLARNIEQFF. The CDR3 nucleotides read TGTGCCAGCAGCTATACAGGACTAGCGCGAAATATAGAGCAGTTCTTC. The rearrangement joins TRBV5-8 to TRBJ2-1, with 9 bases lining up with TRBD2. After removal of 3 bases from V and 10 bases from J, the junction contained 14 bases not matched to a gene. The germline CDR1 and CDR2 sequences are SGHTS and YDEGEE. This CDR3 has 16 amino acids.